The following is a T cell receptor (beta chain) sequence with its context. Its antigen remains unknown. The sample is drawn from a study of monozygotic twins with cystic fibrosis. The study, taken as a whole, reports: Clonality was generally low (median approximately 0.0094), higher in the most severe patients. Unrelated CF individuals shared fewer identical clonotypes than monozygotic CF twins.

CDR1 is SGHVS, CDR2 FQNEAQ, per germline. This CDR3 contains 13 residues. V dropped 8 bases and J dropped 2 bases, with 12 bases sitting between them. Method: immunoSEQ multiplex PCR; TCRdb's copy keeps in-frame clones and lacks some. The sample yields roughly 29,000 clones, approximately 80% seen once. The sample comprised blood. The chain couples TRBV7-8 to TRBJ1-2; no reliable D call. The sequence came from a girl under 10 years old with cystic fibrosis. CDR3 in amino acids: CASGKEFNYGYTF. For the CDR3, the DNA is TGTGCCAGCGGGAAGGAGTTCAACTATGGCTACACCTTC.